One and the same sample provided the 26 T cell receptor beta chains below, sequenced in a study of shared clonotypes between healthy human individuals. Terminally differentiated effector memory CD45RA+ cells were excluded from the naive CD8 cells, which were CD45RO-negative and positively selected for CCR7. Sequencing used immunoSEQ multiplex PCR; TCRdb keeps in-frame clones, though not all of them. This table holds around 580,000 clones, more than 95% found once. Sequencing was done on a sample of naive CD8+ T cells sorted from blood. Every receptor here comes from a man aged 25 to 45 in good health.

In DNA, the CDR3 is TGTGCCAGCAGTTTACTCGGGACTAGCGGCCACGAGCAGTACTTC. This sequence encodes CASSLLGTSGHEQYF. The chain has TRBV27 and TRBJ2-7; TRBD2 agrees at 11 bases. The CDR3 has 15 amino acids. CDR1 and CDR2 from the germline V gene are MNHEY and SMNVEV (reference sequence). J gave up 5 bases and V 2 bases, and 5 bases lay outside the gene matches.

The V and J genes are TRBV11-2 and TRBJ2-1; TRBD1 aligns across 7 bases. Trimming at V came to 2 bases and at J to 6 bases, leaving 4 bases not matched to a gene. This CDR3 has 14 amino acids. Germline CDR1 SGHAT, CDR2 FQNNGV. Written as DNA, the CDR3 is TGTGCCAGCAGCTTATCGACAGGGACCAATGAGCAGTTCTTC. Amino acid sequence: CASSLSTGTNEQFF.

CDR3: CASSHQLAGDRTGELFF. CDR3 in DNA: TGTGCCAGCAGCCATCAACTAGCGGGAGATCGGACCGGGGAGCTGTTTTTT. The V and J genes are TRBV4-2 and TRBJ2-2; TRBD2 matches 11 bases. With 3 bases clipped from V and 5 bases from J, the junction kept 8 bases outside the gene matches. Germline-derived CDR1 and CDR2 are LGHNA and YNFKEQ. The CDR3 is 17 residues long.

V gene TRBV6-6 combines with J gene TRBJ2-3; 9 positions match TRBD1. CDR3 length: 15 residues. Trimming removed 5 bases from V and 2 bases from J; junction bases left unmatched: 5. Germline assignment: CDR1 MNHNY and CDR2 SVGAGI (reference sequence). This CDR3 is CASSHRDRATDTQYF. In DNA form, the CDR3 reads TGTGCCAGCAGTCACCGGGACAGGGCCACAGATACGCAGTATTTT.

The genes are TRBV27 and TRBJ2-3; D perhaps matches TRBD1 (5 bases). The CDR3 is made up of 15 amino acids. CDR1 and CDR2 from the germline V gene are MNHEY and SMNVEV (reference sequence). V lost 0 bases and J lost 2, with 9 bases in between. CDR3 amino acids: CASSLSRQTTDTQYF. In DNA, the CDR3 is TGTGCCAGCAGTTTATCGCGACAGACCACAGATACGCAGTATTTT.

The rearrangement uses TRBV11-2 and TRBJ2-5, with 12 bases lining up with TRBD2. The CDR3 length is 16 residues. Germline-derived CDR1 and CDR2 are SGHAT and FQNNGV. V lost 4 bases, J lost 5 bases, and 8 bases stayed unmatched. CDR3 amino acids: CASSSRLAGEGETQYF. As DNA, the CDR3 is TGTGCCAGCAGCTCCCGACTAGCGGGAGAGGGTGAGACCCAGTACTTC.

This chain links TRBV29-1 with TRBJ2-7, with 7 bases lining up with TRBD1. The CDR3 spans 15 residues. Germline V lookup: CDR1 SQVTM, CDR2 ANQGSEA. After removal of 4 bases from V and 3 bases from J, the junction contained 12 bases not matched to a gene. In DNA form, the CDR3 reads TGCAGCGTTGGCCCACGGGACAGCCTTTACTACGAGCAGTACTTC. Encoded protein: CSVGPRDSLYYEQYF.

The chain uses TRBV7-9 and TRBJ1-4; weak D call: TRBD1 (5 bases). Germline lookup yields CDR1 SEHNR and CDR2 FQNEAQ (reference sequence). The CDR3 totals 15 residues. Between the trimmed V and J ends, which lost 5 bases and 5 bases, there was a span of 15 bases. The CDR3 DNA reads as TGTGCCAGCAGCGAAACCGGGGCCGAAAATGAAAAACTGTTTTTT. Translating gives CASSETGAENEKLFF.

J is TRBJ2-7 and V is TRBV4-3; a possible D gene is TRBD1 (5 bases). The V gene's germline CDR1 is LGHNA and CDR2 YSLEER. Trimming took off 1 base at V and 0 bases at J, with 7 bases between the two ends. This CDR3 contains 14 residues. CDR3 amino acids: CASSQGRGSYEQYF. CDR3 DNA sequence: TGCGCCAGCAGCCAAGGAAGGGGCTCCTACGAGCAGTACTTC.

V and J are TRBV29-1 and TRBJ2-7; TRBD1 matches at 10 bases. V trimming: 0 bases; J trimming: 3 bases; junction bases outside the gene matches: 5. There are 15 residues in the CDR3. Germline V gene sequence: CDR1 SQVTM, CDR2 ANQGSEA. The CDR3 sequence is CSVEDRDRGFYEQYF. The CDR3, as DNA: TGCAGCGTTGAAGATCGGGACAGGGGATTCTACGAGCAGTACTTC.

The chain employs TRBV11-1 and TRBJ2-7; 13 positions agree with TRBD2. Germline V lookup: CDR1 SGHAT, CDR2 FQDESV (reference sequence). The junction had 10 bases not matched to a gene; V was cut back by 5 bases and J by 9 bases. The CDR3 is 15 amino acids. The CDR3 nucleotides are TGTGCCAGCAGCCCCGGGACTAGCGGGATCATTGCGCAGTACTTC. It is translated as CASSPGTSGIIAQYF.

The chain employs TRBV11-2 and TRBJ2-2; weak D call: TRBD2 (5 bases). The CDR3 covers 17 residues. Deletions cut 3 bases from V and 2 bases from J, with 16 bases between. Germline V gene lookup returns CDR1 SGHAT and CDR2 FQNNGV. In DNA form, the CDR3 reads TGTGCCAGCAGCTTTTATGCCCCGAGCGGCAACACCGGGGAGCTGTTTTTT. As protein: CASSFYAPSGNTGELFF.

The V call is TRBV19, the J call TRBJ2-3; a weak D match, TRBD1 (6 bases). The germline V gene has CDR1 LNHDA and CDR2 SQIVND (reference sequence). The CDR3 contains 14 residues. Trimming shortened V by 6 bases and J by 1 base, and 11 bases separated the two germline ends. Here the CDR3 reads CASSQGQGTDTQYF. The CDR3 DNA reads TGTGCCAGTAGCCAGGGGCAGGGCACAGATACGCAGTATTTT.

This rearrangement joins TRBV9 to TRBJ1-2; D gene unclear. V lost 3 bases, J lost 4 bases, and 16 bases lay in between. Germline V CDR1 and CDR2: SGDLS, YYNGEE. The CDR3 consists of 15 residues. In nucleotides, the CDR3 is TGTGCCAGCAGCGAGGACGGCTCCCCATCCTATGGCTACACCTTC. This gives the protein CASSEDGSPSYGYTF.

V usage is TRBV7-9 and J usage is TRBJ1-1; 10 nucleotides line up with TRBD1. CDR1 and CDR2 from the germline V gene are SEHNR and FQNEAQ (reference sequence). Unmatched junction bases numbered 7, after V lost 3 bases and J lost 0 bases. The CDR3 has 17 amino acids. The CDR3 coding sequence is TGTGCCAGCAGCTTCACTCCGGGACAGGGGATGAACACTGAAGCTTTCTTT. Protein product: CASSFTPGQGMNTEAFF.

This chain connects TRBV29-1 to TRBJ2-7; TRBD1 or TRBD2 may be the D gene (7 bases each). V lost 0 bases and J lost 3, with 12 bases in between. Germline values: CDR1 SQVTM, CDR2 ANQGSEA. The CDR3 runs to 14 residues. The DNA of the CDR3 is TGCAGCGTTGAAGACAGGGGGGGACACTACGAGCAGTACTTC. Translating gives CSVEDRGGHYEQYF.

The chain carries TRBV7-2 and TRBJ2-1; tentative D call: TRBD1 (6 bases). The CDR3 extends over 14 amino acids. Per the germline V gene, CDR1 is SGHTA and CDR2 is FQGNSA. The V end lost 4 bases, the J end lost 9 bases, and 16 bases lay between the germline ends. CDR3 coding DNA: TGTGCCAGCAGCTGGGGGCGCCCCTACGGTGAGCAGTTCTTC. Translation: CASSWGRPYGEQFF.

The chain carries TRBV27 and TRBJ1-2; 11 positions match TRBD1. The V gene end was trimmed by 4 bases and the J gene end by 8 bases; junction bases not matched to a gene: 6. The CDR3 has 14 amino acids. Per the germline V gene, CDR1 is MNHEY and CDR2 is SMNVEV (reference sequence). The CDR3 sequence is CASSSGQGARGYTF. In DNA, the CDR3 is TGTGCCAGCAGTTCCGGACAGGGGGCTCGAGGCTACACCTTC.

The V gene is TRBV6-1, the J gene TRBJ1-2; a weak D match, TRBD1 (5 bases). The CDR3 is made up of 15 amino acids. Germline-derived CDR1 and CDR2 are MNHNS and SASEGT. Trimming took 2 bases from V and 6 from J, leaving 16 bases between them. The CDR3 region is CASSEIQAQANGYTF. The DNA of the CDR3 is TGTGCCAGCAGTGAAATACAGGCGCAGGCGAATGGCTACACCTTC.

This chain uses TRBV2 with TRBJ2-1, with 9 bases lining up with TRBD2. Germline CDR1 reads SNHLY; CDR2 reads FYNNEI. Trimming removed 6 bases from V and 3 bases from J; junction bases left unmatched: 3. The CDR3 consists of 14 residues. CDR3 loop: CASRGGRGYNEQFF. In DNA, the CDR3 is TGTGCCAGCAGAGGCGGGAGGGGCTACAATGAGCAGTTCTTC.

This clone was found once. V is TRBV25-1 and J is TRBJ1-2; 8 bases agree with TRBD1. Germline lookup yields CDR1 MGHDK and CDR2 SYGVNS. V shed 1 base and J 6 bases; nucleotides not matched to a gene: 4. The CDR3 covers 14 residues. The CDR3 sequence: CASSEWGQVDGYTF. The CDR3 DNA is TGTGCCAGCAGTGAATGGGGACAGGTGGATGGCTACACCTTC.

This sequence joins TRBV27 and TRBJ2-7; possibly TRBD1 or TRBD2 for D (7 bases each). Germline V gives CDR1 MNHEY, CDR2 SMNVEV (reference sequence). The germline V and J ends were trimmed by 6 bases and 5 bases, with 11 bases remaining between them. The CDR3 spans 12 residues. In DNA, the CDR3 is TGTGCCAGCAGCCAGGGGGGGCACGAGCAGTACTTC. This translates into CASSQGGHEQYF.

A single count supports this clone. The chain combines TRBV15 with TRBJ1-2; D is unclear. V was pared by 0 bases and J by 4 bases, with 12 bases between. The CDR3 sequence is 15 residues long. In germline, CDR1 is LNHNV, CDR2 YYDKDF (reference sequence). The DNA for the CDR3 is TGTGCCACCAGCAGAGATCCCGCGAAGATCTATGGCTACACCTTC. Amino acids: CATSRDPAKIYGYTF.

The J gene is TRBJ2-2, the V gene TRBV5-6; D possibly corresponds to TRBD2 (5 bases). The V end was cut by 3 bases, the J end by 2 bases, with 23 bases between. The CDR3 length is 19 residues. Germline CDR1 is SGHDT and CDR2 is YYEEEE. CDR3 region: CASSSTREGLTLNTGELFF. CDR3 nucleotide sequence: TGTGCCAGCAGCTCCACCCGAGAGGGCCTGACCCTCAACACCGGGGAGCTGTTTTTT.

J is TRBJ2-2 and V is TRBV5-1; no definite D call. Germline CDR1 SGHRS, CDR2 YFSETQ. This CDR3 contains 12 residues. The V end was cut by 0 bases, the J end by 7 bases, with 4 bases between. CDR3 DNA sequence: TGCGCCAGCAGCTTGGGTGGCGGGGAGCTGTTTTTT. This gives the protein CASSLGGGELFF.

The chain employs TRBV11-1 and TRBJ2-6; D possibly corresponds to TRBD1 (5 bases). Germline CDR1 and CDR2: SGHAT and FQDESV (reference sequence). The length of the CDR3 is 16 residues. Trimming took 2 bases from V and 3 from J, leaving 11 bases between them. The CDR3 coding sequence is TGTGCCAGCAGCTTACCTAGGGGTGGTGGGGCCAACGTCCTGACTTTC. It codes for CASSLPRGGGANVLTF.